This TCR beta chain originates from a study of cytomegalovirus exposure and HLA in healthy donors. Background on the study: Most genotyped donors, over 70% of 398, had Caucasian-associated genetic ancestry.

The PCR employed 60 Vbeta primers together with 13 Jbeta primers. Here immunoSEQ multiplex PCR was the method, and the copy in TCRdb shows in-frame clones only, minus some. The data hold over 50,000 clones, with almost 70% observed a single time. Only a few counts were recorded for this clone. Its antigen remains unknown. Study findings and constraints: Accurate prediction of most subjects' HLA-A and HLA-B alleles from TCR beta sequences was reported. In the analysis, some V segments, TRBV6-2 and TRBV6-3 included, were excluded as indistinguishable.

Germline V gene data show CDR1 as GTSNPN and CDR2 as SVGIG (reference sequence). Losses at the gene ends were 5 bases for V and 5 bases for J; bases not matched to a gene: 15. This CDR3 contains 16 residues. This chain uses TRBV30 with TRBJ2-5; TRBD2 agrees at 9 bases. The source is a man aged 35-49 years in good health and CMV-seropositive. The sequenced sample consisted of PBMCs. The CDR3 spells CAWSRGGTSLEETQYF. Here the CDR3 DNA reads TGTGCCTGGTCGCGGGGGGGCACCTCCTTGGAGGAGACCCAGTACTTC. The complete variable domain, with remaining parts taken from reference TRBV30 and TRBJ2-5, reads SQTIHQWPATLVQPVGSPLSLECTVEGTSNPNLYWYRQAAGRGLQLLFYSVGIGQISSEVPQNLSASRPQDRQFILSSKKLLLSDSGFYLCAWSRGGTSLEETQYFGPGTRLLVL.